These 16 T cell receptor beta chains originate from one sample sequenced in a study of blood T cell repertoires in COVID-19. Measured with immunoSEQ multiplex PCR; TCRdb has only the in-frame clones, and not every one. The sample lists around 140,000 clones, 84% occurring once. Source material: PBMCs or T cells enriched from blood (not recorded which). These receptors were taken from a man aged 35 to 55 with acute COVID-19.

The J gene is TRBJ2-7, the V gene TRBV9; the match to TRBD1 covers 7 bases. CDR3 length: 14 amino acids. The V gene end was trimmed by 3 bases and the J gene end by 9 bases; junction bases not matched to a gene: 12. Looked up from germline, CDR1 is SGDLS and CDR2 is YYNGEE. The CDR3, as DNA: TGTGCCAGCAGCGAAGAAGGACAGGAAATCGGGCAGTACTTC. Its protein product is CASSEEGQEIGQYF.

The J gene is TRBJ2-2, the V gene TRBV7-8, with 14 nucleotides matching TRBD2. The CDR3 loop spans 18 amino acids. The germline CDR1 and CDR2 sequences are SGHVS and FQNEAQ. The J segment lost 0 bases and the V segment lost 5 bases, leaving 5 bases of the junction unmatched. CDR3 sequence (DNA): TGTGCCAGCAGCCTGGGACTAGCGGGGGCCACGAACACCGGGGAGCTGTTTTTT. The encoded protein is CASSLGLAGATNTGELFF.

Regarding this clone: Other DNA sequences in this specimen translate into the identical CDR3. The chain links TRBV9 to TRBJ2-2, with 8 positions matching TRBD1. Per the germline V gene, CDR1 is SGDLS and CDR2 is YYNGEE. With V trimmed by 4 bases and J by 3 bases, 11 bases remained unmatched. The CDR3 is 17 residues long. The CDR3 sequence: CASSISLDRVDTGELFF. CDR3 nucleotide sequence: TGTGCCAGCAGCATCTCCCTGGACAGGGTGGACACCGGGGAGCTGTTTTTT.

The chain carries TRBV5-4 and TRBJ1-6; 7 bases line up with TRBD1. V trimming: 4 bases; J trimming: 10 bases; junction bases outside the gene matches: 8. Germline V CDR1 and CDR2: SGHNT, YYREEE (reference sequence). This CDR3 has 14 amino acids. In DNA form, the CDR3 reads TGTGCCAGCAGCCCAGGGGGTCGAGGGTCACCCCTCCACTTT. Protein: CASSPGGRGSPLHF.

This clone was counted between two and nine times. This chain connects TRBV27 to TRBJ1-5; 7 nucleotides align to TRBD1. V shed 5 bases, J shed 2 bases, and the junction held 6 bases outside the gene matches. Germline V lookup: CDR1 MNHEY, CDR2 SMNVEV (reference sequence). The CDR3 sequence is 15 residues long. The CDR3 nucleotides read TGTGCCAGCAGTCGCACAGGGGTGGGCAATCAGCCCCAGCATTTT. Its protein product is CASSRTGVGNQPQHF.

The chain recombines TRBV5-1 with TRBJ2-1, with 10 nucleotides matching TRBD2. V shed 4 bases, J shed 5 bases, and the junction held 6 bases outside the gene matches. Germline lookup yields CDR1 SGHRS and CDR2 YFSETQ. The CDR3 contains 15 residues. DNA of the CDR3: TGCGCCAGCAGCCAGATAGCGGGGGGAAACAATGAGCAGTTCTTC. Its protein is CASSQIAGGNNEQFF.

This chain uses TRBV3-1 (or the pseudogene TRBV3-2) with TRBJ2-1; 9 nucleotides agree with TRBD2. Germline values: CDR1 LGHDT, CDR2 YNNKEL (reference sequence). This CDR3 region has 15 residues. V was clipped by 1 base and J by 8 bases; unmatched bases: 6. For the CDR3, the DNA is TGTGCCAGCAGCCAAGTCGGCGGGGGGGGAGATGAGCAGTTCTTC. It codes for CASSQVGGGGDEQFF.

CDR3 DNA sequence: TGTGCCAGCAGCGTAGGTGGACTAGCGCCTCTCAATGAGCAGTTCTTC. Its protein is CASSVGGLAPLNEQFF. The genes are TRBV9 and TRBJ2-1; TRBD2 matches at 9 bases. Per the germline V gene, CDR1 is SGDLS and CDR2 is YYNGEE. The CDR3 is made up of 16 amino acids. Trimming at V came to 0 bases and at J to 6 bases, leaving 7 bases not matched to a gene.

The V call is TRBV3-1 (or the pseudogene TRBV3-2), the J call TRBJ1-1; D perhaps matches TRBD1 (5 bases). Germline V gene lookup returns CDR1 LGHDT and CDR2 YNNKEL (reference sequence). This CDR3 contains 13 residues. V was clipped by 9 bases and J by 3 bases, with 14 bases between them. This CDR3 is CASRLGGDTEAFF. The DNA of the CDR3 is TGTGCCAGTCGGCTGGGAGGGGACACTGAAGCTTTCTTT.

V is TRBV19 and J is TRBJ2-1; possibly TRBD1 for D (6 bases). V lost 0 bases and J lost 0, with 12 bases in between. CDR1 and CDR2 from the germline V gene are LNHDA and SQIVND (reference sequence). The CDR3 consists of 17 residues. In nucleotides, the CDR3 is TGTGCCAGTAGTATAGACAGGGGCGTCAGCTCCTACAATGAGCAGTTCTTC. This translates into CASSIDRGVSSYNEQFF. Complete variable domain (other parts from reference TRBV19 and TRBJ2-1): DGGITQSPKYLFRKEGQNVTLSCEQNLNHDAMYWYRQDPGQGLRLIYYSQIVNDFQKGDIAEGYSVSREKKESFPLTVTSAQKNPTAFYLCASSIDRGVSSYNEQFFGPGTRLTVL.

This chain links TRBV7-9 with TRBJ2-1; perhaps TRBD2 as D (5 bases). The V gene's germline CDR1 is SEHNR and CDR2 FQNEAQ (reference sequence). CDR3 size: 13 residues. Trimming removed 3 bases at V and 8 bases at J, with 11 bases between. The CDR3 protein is CASSLGEEDEQFF. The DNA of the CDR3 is TGTGCCAGCAGCTTGGGAGAGGAGGATGAGCAGTTCTTC.

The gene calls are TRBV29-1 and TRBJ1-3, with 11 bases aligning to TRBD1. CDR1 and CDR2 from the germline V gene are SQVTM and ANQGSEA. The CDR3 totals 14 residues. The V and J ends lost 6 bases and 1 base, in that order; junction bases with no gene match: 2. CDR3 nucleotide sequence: TGCAGCGTCGGGACAGGGGGTTCTGGAAACACCATATATTTT. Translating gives CSVGTGGSGNTIYF.

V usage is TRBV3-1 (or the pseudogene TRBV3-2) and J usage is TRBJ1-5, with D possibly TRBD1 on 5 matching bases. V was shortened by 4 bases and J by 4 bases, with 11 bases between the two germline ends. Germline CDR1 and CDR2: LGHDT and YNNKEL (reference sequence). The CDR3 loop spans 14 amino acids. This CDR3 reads CASSLGALNQPQHF. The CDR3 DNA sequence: TGTGCCAGCAGCCTTGGGGCATTGAATCAGCCCCAGCATTTT.

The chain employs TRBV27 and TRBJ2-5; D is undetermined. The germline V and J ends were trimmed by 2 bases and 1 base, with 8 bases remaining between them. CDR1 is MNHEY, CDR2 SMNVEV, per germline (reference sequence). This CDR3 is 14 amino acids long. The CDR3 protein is CASSLRASQETQYF. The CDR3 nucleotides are TGTGCCAGCAGTTTACGTGCTAGCCAAGAGACCCAGTACTTC.

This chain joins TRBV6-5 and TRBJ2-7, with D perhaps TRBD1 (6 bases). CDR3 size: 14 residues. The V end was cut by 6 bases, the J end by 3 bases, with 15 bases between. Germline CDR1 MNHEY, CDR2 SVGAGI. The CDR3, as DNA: TGTGCCAGCAGACCGACAGGTATCGACTACGAGCAGTACTTC. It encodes CASRPTGIDYEQYF.

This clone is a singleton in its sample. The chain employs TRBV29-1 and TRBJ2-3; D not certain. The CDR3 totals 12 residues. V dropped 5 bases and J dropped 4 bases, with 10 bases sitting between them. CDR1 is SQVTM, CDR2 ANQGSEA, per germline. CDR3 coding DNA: TGCAGCGTTAGACTTGGAGCAGATACGCAGTATTTT. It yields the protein CSVRLGADTQYF.